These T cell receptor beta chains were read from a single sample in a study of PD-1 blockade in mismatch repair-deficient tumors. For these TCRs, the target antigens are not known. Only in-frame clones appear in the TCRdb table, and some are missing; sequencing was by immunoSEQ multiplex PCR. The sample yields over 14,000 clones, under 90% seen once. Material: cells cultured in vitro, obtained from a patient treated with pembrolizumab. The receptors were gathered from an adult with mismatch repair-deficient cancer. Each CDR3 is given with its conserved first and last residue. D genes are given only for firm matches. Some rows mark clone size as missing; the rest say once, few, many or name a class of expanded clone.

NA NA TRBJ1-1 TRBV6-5 TGTGCCAGCAGCAAACAGGGTAGGGACACTGAAGCTTTCTTT CASSKQGRDTEAFF
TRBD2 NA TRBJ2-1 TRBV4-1 TGCGCCAGCAGCCAGAGACTAGCTGATTCCTACAATGAGCAGTTCTTC CASSQRLADSYNEQFF
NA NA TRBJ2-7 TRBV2 TGTGCCAGCAGTGAAGTTCGGAGCTCCTACGAGCAGTACTTC CASSEVRSSYEQYF
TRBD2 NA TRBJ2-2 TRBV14 TGTGCCAGCAGCCAAGTCATACTAGCGGGAAACACCGGGGAGCTGTTTTTT CASSQVILAGNTGELFF
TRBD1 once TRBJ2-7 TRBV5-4 TGTGCCAGCAGCCTGTCCCGGGACAGGGTCGAGCAGTACTTC CASSLSRDRVEQYF
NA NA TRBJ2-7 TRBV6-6 TGTGCCAGCAGTTACTCGATAGCACTAAAACCTTACGAGCAGTACTTC CASSYSIALKPYEQYF
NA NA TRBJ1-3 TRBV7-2 TGTGCCAGCAGCCCAGGACGGGTGGGCACCATATATTTT CASSPGRVGTIYF
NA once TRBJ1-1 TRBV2 TGTGCCAGCGGAAGGAGGGAGAACACTGAAGCTTTCTTT CASGRRENTEAFF
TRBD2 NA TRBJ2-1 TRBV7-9 TGTGCCAGCAGCCCCAGGACTAGCGGTACCAATGAGCAGTTCTTC CASSPRTSGTNEQFF
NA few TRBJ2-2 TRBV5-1 TGCGCCAGCAGCTCGGGGGTTGGCACCGGGGAGCTGTTTTTT CASSSGVGTGELFF
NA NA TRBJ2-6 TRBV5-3 TGTGCCAGAAGCTTGTCTCAGAGCTCTGGGGCCAACGTCCTGACTTTC CARSLSQSSGANVLTF
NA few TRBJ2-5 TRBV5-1 TGCGCCAGCAGCTGGGGTGCGGGGCAAGAGACCCAGTACTTC CASSWGAGQETQYF
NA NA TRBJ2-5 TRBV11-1 TGTGCCAGCAGCCACGGACGAGAGACCCAGTACTTC CASSHGRETQYF